The TCR beta chain described here comes from a study of blood T cell repertoires in COVID-19. Study-wide context: Researchers got acute and convalescent COVID-19 samples from the United States, Italy and Spain. Sample material is recorded as cDNA or gDNA derived from T cells, B-cell-depleted T cells, or PBMCs.

Recruited during active infection, patients (from Seattle) were subsequently followed longitudinally. The CDR3 length is 16 residues. CDR1 MNHNY and CDR2 SVGAGI come from the germline V gene (reference sequence). Unmatched junction bases numbered 10, after V lost 5 bases and J lost 5 bases. Sequencing used immunoSEQ multiplex PCR; TCRdb keeps in-frame clones, though not all of them. Of fewer than 300,000 clones listed, approximately 90% were seen once; the top ten hold over 5.5%. The origin of this receptor is a woman aged 45-65 years with COVID-19, enrolled during active disease. The genes are TRBV6-6 and TRBJ1-1, with 11 bases matching TRBD1. Source material: peripheral blood. CDR3 nucleotides: TGTGCCAGCAGTCCCGGACAGGGGGCGGGTGGAACTGAAGCTTTCTTT. Translation gives CASSPGQGAGGTEAFF.